Presented here are 10 T cell receptor beta chains from one specimen sequenced in a study of control samples from healthy donors and cancer patients. TCRdb keeps only in-frame clones here, not all; method: immunoSEQ multiplex PCR. The sample has 30,000 to 40,000 clones, approximately 95% seen once. Sequences were obtained from PBMCs. The receptors stem from a man aged 40-50 years with colorectal cancer.

Regarding this clone: In the same sample, other DNA sequences code for this CDR3. The chain carries TRBV29-1 and TRBJ1-1; no clear D. This CDR3 contains 12 residues. CDR1 is SQVTM, CDR2 ANQGSEA, per germline. V was shortened by 7 bases and J by 4 bases, with 13 bases between the two germline ends. CDR3 in DNA: TGCAGCGGAGGTCCCAAGAGCACTGAAGCTTTCTTT. Amino acid sequence: CSGGPKSTEAFF.

The chain joins TRBV6-4 to TRBJ2-5, with 16 bases identical to TRBD2. The length of the CDR3 is 16 residues. V was pared by 3 bases and J by 5 bases, with 3 bases of the junction left unmatched. The germline CDR1 and CDR2 sequences are MRHNA and SNTAGT. The CDR3 spells CASSEGLAGGPETQYF. As DNA, the CDR3 is TGTGCCAGCAGTGAGGGACTAGCGGGGGGGCCGGAGACCCAGTACTTC.

This clone was observed once. This chain uses TRBV9 with TRBJ1-6, with 9 nucleotides matching TRBD1. The CDR3 is 17 residues long. The germline gives CDR1 SGDLS, CDR2 YYNGEE. V was pared by 1 base and J by 14 bases, with 16 bases of the junction left unmatched. The CDR3 sequence: CASSVKSSGQGGVALHF. The CDR3 DNA follows: TGTGCCAGCAGCGTAAAGTCGTCGGGACAGGGCGGTGTGGCCCTCCACTTT.

The V call is TRBV20-1, the J call TRBJ1-1; the D is unclear. CDR1 is DFQATT, CDR2 SNEGSKA, per germline (reference sequence). The CDR3 has 11 amino acids. V was trimmed by 3 bases and J by 3 bases, leaving 5 bases between them. As DNA, the CDR3 is TGCAGTGCTAGGTGGGACACTGAAGCTTTCTTT. Amino acids: CSARWDTEAFF.

V is TRBV7-9 and J is TRBJ1-5, with 7 bases lining up with TRBD1. There are 15 residues in the CDR3. CDR1 is SEHNR and CDR2 is FQNEAQ in the germline V gene (reference sequence). The ends lost 3 bases at V and 8 bases at J; junction bases unmatched: 10. The CDR3 sequence is CASSFTGAGGEPQHF. The CDR3, as DNA: TGTGCCAGCAGCTTCACAGGGGCCGGGGGTGAGCCCCAGCATTTT.

The V gene is TRBV2, the J gene TRBJ2-1; 11 bases agree with TRBD2. This CDR3 is 14 amino acids long. Losses at the gene ends were 10 bases for V and 4 bases for J; bases not matched to a gene: 6. In germline, CDR1 is SNHLY, CDR2 FYNNEI. CDR3 protein: CATLAGGSYNEQFF. The CDR3 DNA follows: TGTGCCACCTTAGCGGGGGGGTCTTACAATGAGCAGTTCTTC.

This chain uses TRBV2 with TRBJ1-2, with D perhaps matching TRBD1 (5 bases). CDR1 SNHLY and CDR2 FYNNEI come from the germline V gene. The CDR3 is made up of 13 amino acids. Trimming stripped 6 bases from V and 1 base from J, with 9 bases between. CDR3 nucleotides: TGTGCCAGCAGCCAGGGAAATAACTATGGCTACACCTTC. It codes for CASSQGNNYGYTF.

The gene calls are TRBV5-1 and TRBJ2-5; 11 positions agree with TRBD1. After removal of 6 bases from V and 5 bases from J, the junction contained 9 bases not matched to a gene. Germline assignment: CDR1 SGHRS and CDR2 YFSETQ. The CDR3 contains 15 residues. This CDR3 is CASTGTGGGVETQYF. CDR3 nucleotides: TGCGCCAGCACCGGGACAGGGGGTGGGGTGGAGACCCAGTACTTC.

The chain uses TRBV3-1 (or the pseudogene TRBV3-2) and TRBJ1-1; perhaps TRBD1 as D (6 bases). Germline CDR1 is LGHDT and CDR2 is YNNKEL (reference sequence). The CDR3 consists of 16 residues. The V end was cut by 4 bases, the J end by 1 base, with 16 bases between. The CDR3, as DNA: TGTGCCAGCAGCCCCCGACAGGTATCCCCGAACACTGAAGCTTTCTTT. Protein sequence: CASSPRQVSPNTEAFF.

The CDR3 DNA reads as TGTGCCAGCTCACCCCGCGGGACTGCGGACGAGCAGTACTTC. Translation: CASSPRGTADEQYF. V and J are TRBV18 and TRBJ2-7, with a weak D call TRBD2 (6 bases). The ends were cut back, 3 bases at V and 5 bases at J, with 14 bases in the middle. This CDR3 contains 14 residues. Germline V gene lookup returns CDR1 KGHSH and CDR2 LQKENI.